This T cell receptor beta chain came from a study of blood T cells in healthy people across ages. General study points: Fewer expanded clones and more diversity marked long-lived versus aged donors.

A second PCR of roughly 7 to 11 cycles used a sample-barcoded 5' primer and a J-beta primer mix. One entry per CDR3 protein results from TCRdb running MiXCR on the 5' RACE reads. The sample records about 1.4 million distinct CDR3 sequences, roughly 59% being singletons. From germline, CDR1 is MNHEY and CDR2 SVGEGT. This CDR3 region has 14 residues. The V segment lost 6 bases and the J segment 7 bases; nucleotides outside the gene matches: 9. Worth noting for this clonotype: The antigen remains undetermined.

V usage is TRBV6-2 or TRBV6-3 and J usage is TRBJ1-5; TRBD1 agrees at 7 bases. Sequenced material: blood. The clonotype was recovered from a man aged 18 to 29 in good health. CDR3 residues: CASSHRQGYQPQHF. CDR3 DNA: TGTGCCAGCAGCCACAGACAGGGCTACCAGCCCCAGCATTTT.